Shown below are 13 T cell receptor beta chains from a single sample sequenced in a study of blood T cell repertoires in COVID-19. Measured with immunoSEQ multiplex PCR; TCRdb has only the in-frame clones, and not every one. Of some 250,000 clones in the sample, around 84% were seen once. The sequencing input was peripheral blood. Every receptor here comes from a man aged 55 to 69 with acute or convalescent COVID-19.

The rearrangement links TRBV5-4 to TRBJ2-7; 8 nucleotides agree with TRBD1. The germline CDR1 and CDR2 sequences are SGHNT and YYREEE (reference sequence). The CDR3 length is 14 residues. J was trimmed by 7 bases and V by 0 bases; bases with no gene match: 6. The CDR3 spells CASSLEQGVGEQYF. CDR3 sequence (DNA): TGTGCCAGCAGCTTGGAACAGGGGGTGGGGGAGCAGTACTTC.

V is TRBV19 and J is TRBJ2-2; 7 nucleotides match TRBD1. The V gene end was trimmed by 5 bases and the J gene end by 0 bases; junction bases not matched to a gene: 6. CDR1 and CDR2 (germline): LNHDA, SQIVND (reference sequence). This CDR3 is 16 amino acids long. CDR3 loop: CASSLWTGTNTGELFF. The CDR3 nucleotides are TGTGCCAGTAGTTTATGGACAGGCACGAACACCGGGGAGCTGTTTTTT. The full variable domain, its missing parts supplied by reference TRBV19 and TRBJ2-2, is DGGITQSPKYLFRKEGQNVTLSCEQNLNHDAMYWYRQDPGQGLRLIYYSQIVNDFQKGDIAEGYSVSREKKESFPLTVTSAQKNPTAFYLCASSLWTGTNTGELFFGEGSRLTVL.

This clone was picked up one time. V and J are TRBV18 and TRBJ2-7; D perhaps matches TRBD1 (6 bases). The CDR3 has 15 residues. The germline CDR1 and CDR2 sequences are KGHSH and LQKENI. Trimming took 5 bases from V and 2 from J, leaving 16 bases between them. This CDR3 reads CASSSGVPAAYEQYF. The CDR3 bases are TGTGCCAGCTCATCAGGGGTCCCCGCAGCCTACGAGCAGTACTTC.

This chain joins TRBV19 and TRBJ1-1; possible D gene TRBD1, 5 bases. Trimming removed 3 bases at V and 4 bases at J, with 21 bases between. The CDR3 covers 17 residues. Germline V gene data show CDR1 as LNHDA and CDR2 as SQIVND (reference sequence). CDR3 DNA: TGTGCCAGTAGTATCTCGGCACAGGAGACTCCCCTCACTGAAGCTTTCTTT. Residues: CASSISAQETPLTEAFF.

This clone was picked up one time. The gene calls are TRBV2 and TRBJ2-6, with D maybe TRBD2 (5 bases). The length of the CDR3 is 15 residues. The ends were cut back, 6 bases at V and 2 bases at J, with 11 bases in the middle. CDR1 and CDR2 from the germline V gene are SNHLY and FYNNEI. CDR3 bases: TGTGCCAGCAGCCTGCGGGCCGCTGGGGCCAACGTCCTGACTTTC. Encoded protein: CASSLRAAGANVLTF.

As for this clone: The same CDR3 is also encoded by other DNA sequences in this sample. V and J are TRBV27 and TRBJ2-7; the match to TRBD1 covers 9 bases. CDR1 is MNHEY and CDR2 is SMNVEV in the germline V gene (reference sequence). The CDR3 totals 15 residues. Unmatched junction bases numbered 6, after V lost 6 bases and J lost 0 bases. The CDR3 region is CASSPGQGTSYEQYF. Here the CDR3 DNA reads TGTGCCAGCAGCCCGGGACAGGGTACCTCCTACGAGCAGTACTTC.

The rearrangement joins TRBV7-2 to TRBJ2-1; 11 nucleotides line up with TRBD2. The CDR3 loop spans 15 amino acids. Germline values: CDR1 SGHTA, CDR2 FQGNSA. V was pared by 4 bases and J by 2 bases, with 1 base of the junction left unmatched. The CDR3 sequence: CASSSGLAAYNEQFF. DNA for the CDR3: TGTGCCAGCAGCTCGGGACTAGCGGCCTACAATGAGCAGTTCTTC.

J is TRBJ1-2 and V is TRBV21-1; TRBD1 is taken as the D call from the table, unchecked against the DNA. TRBV21-1 is assigned pseudogene status. This CDR3 is 14 amino acids long. CDR3 nucleotide sequence: TGTGCCAGCTTTCAGGGACAGACTTACTATGGCTACACCTTC. Translated, it gives CASFQGQTYYGYTF.

The chain carries TRBV3-1 (or the pseudogene TRBV3-2) and TRBJ1-2; TRBD1 matches at 7 bases. Germline V gene lookup returns CDR1 LGHDT and CDR2 YNNKEL (reference sequence). Trimming at V came to 1 base and at J to 8 bases, leaving 7 bases not matched to a gene. The CDR3 totals 14 residues. The CDR3: CASSQGSTGVGYTF. The CDR3 region has the DNA TGTGCCAGCAGCCAAGGTTCAACAGGGGTCGGCTACACCTTC.

The CDR3 DNA sequence: TGTGCCAGCAGCTTAGATTCGACTCCCTTTCTCAATGAGCAGTTCTTC. Its translation: CASSLDSTPFLNEQFF. The gene calls are TRBV11-2 and TRBJ2-1, with D unclear. The CDR3 extends over 16 amino acids. Looked up from germline, CDR1 is SGHAT and CDR2 is FQNNGV. V was clipped by 0 bases and J by 6 bases, with 15 bases between them.

The chain employs TRBV5-1 and TRBJ1-2, with 12 positions matching TRBD1. Per the germline V gene, CDR1 is SGHRS and CDR2 is YFSETQ. Germline trimming cut 5 bases from V and 5 bases from J; bases unmatched to any gene: 7. CDR3 length: 15 residues. This CDR3 reads CASRVGTGGSYGYTF. For the CDR3, the DNA is TGCGCCAGCAGAGTGGGGACAGGGGGCAGTTATGGCTACACCTTC.

The V gene is TRBV5-1, the J gene TRBJ2-7; TRBD2 matches at 9 bases. After removal of 2 bases from V and 1 base from J, the junction contained 7 bases not matched to a gene. From germline, CDR1 is SGHRS and CDR2 YFSETQ. This CDR3 has 16 residues. In DNA, the CDR3 is TGCGCCAGCAGCTTCTGGCTAGCGGGGTTTTCCTACGAGCAGTACTTC. Protein sequence: CASSFWLAGFSYEQYF. The whole variable domain, filled in from reference TRBV5-1 and TRBJ2-7, reads KAGVTQTPRYLIKTRGQQVTLSCSPISGHRSVSWYQQTPGQGLQFLFEYFSETQRNKGNFPGRFSGRQFSNSRSEMNVSTLELGDSALYLCASSFWLAGFSYEQYFGPGTRLTVT.

V usage is TRBV6-2 or TRBV6-3 and J usage is TRBJ2-1; TRBD2 aligns across 13 bases. Per germline, CDR1 MNHEY and CDR2 SVGEGT. This CDR3 has 16 amino acids. V was clipped by 6 bases and J by 5 bases; unmatched bases: 7. This chain's CDR3 is CASSPAGLAGNNEQFF. As DNA, the CDR3 is TGTGCCAGCAGCCCCGCGGGACTAGCGGGAAACAATGAGCAGTTCTTC.